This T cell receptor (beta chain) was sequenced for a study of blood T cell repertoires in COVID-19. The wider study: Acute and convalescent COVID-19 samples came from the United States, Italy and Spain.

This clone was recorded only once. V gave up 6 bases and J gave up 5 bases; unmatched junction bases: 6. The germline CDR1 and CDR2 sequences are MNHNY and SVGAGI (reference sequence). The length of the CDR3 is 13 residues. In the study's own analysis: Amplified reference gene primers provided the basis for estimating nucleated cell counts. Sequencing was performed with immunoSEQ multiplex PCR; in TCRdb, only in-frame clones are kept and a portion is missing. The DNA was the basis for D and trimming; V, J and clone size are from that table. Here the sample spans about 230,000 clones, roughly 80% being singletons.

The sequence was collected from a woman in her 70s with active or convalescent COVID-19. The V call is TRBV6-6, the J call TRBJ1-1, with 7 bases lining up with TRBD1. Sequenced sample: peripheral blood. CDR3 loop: CASSQTGRTEAFF. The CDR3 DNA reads TGTGCCAGCAGCCAGACAGGGCGTACTGAAGCTTTCTTT.